The clone carrying this T cell receptor beta chain is medium-sized within its sample. This record comes from a study of HIV-infected patients and healthy controls. Whole blood was used without fractionation, so all unsorted peripheral T cells were included. About 500 ng RNA was reverse transcribed with alpha and beta constant-region primers. Alpha and beta chain libraries were made separately by chain-specific third strand synthesis with multiplexing indices. A single primer pair per chain amplified all rearrangements, with per-molecule barcodes. One entry per CDR3 protein results from TCRdb running MiXCR on the 5' RACE reads. The table records fewer than 11,000 distinct CDR3 sequences, around 5.3% of them present only once. V was clipped by 6 bases and J by 10 bases; unmatched bases: 9. This CDR3 comprises 13 residues. Germline V CDR1 and CDR2: MDHEN, SYDVKM.

This sequence was found in an adult with HIV infection. Sample: blood, taken before antiretroviral therapy. The J gene is TRBJ1-1, the V gene TRBV28; TRBD1 matches 9 bases. The CDR3 sequence is CASRPGTGRRAFF. In DNA form, the CDR3 reads TGTGCCAGCAGGCCGGGGACAGGGAGAAGAGCTTTCTTT.